This T cell receptor beta chain was identified during a study of OX40 agonist ivuxolimab in advanced cancers. General observations from the study: The expanded peripheral T cells' antigen specificity was not determined. CD8+ T cells averaged more expanded clones than CD4+.

Patients were ineligible given autoimmune disease history or systemic immunosuppression. The study sampled blood at baseline, cycle 4 day 1, and cycle 7 day 1. Germline V gene lookup returns CDR1 SEHNR and CDR2 FQNEAQ (reference sequence). CDR3 length: 14 residues. Trimming removed 7 bases from V and 6 bases from J; junction bases left unmatched: 11. Repertoires were generated with immunoSEQ multiplex PCR, while TCRdb's copy carries only in-frame clones and drops some. Altogether about 86,000 clones are present, 70% to 90% being singletons, with the ten largest covering roughly 1.4%. Note on this clone: Its target is not known.

The chain employs TRBV7-9 and TRBJ2-7, with 8 nucleotides matching TRBD2. Sequenced here: CD4+ or CD8+ T cells sorted from blood, sampled in a trial of the OX40 agonist ivuxolimab. The TCR originated in an adult with an advanced solid tumor such as melanoma, head and neck, liver or kidney cancer. CDR3 bases: TGTGCCAGCACCGAAGCGGGAGAGCGGGGCGAGCAGTACTTC. This sequence encodes CASTEAGERGEQYF.